This TCR beta chain was profiled in a study of cytomegalovirus exposure and HLA in healthy donors (dated by TCRdb to about 2017). With respect to the entire study: According to an earlier analysis of around 600 of the donors, about 180 million T cells yielded over 100 million unique TCR beta sequences and less than 300 Gb of sequence data. An early release covering about 600 HLA-typed donors comprised roughly 300 gigabases of sequencing data and approximately 85 million unique TCR sequences. Among the roughly 430 genotyped donors, around 81% belonged to the genetic ancestry cluster associated with self-reported Caucasian donors. The aim of the study was to test whether cataloging public T cell receptors could identify signatures of past pathogen exposure. The study profiled the T cell repertoires of more than 500 subjects by immunosequencing and related them to cytomegalovirus serostatus. Along with the roughly 670-subject first cohort, a separate validation cohort of over a hundred different subjects was used. To predict cytomegalovirus infection status, the study combined high-throughput TCR immunosequencing, statistical association of individual TCRs with disease status, and machine learning. In a later analysis, previously published TCR beta repertoires from 670 or so donors were re-analyzed and high-resolution HLA genotyping was added so that TCR occurrence patterns could be studied. Rather than drawing on any new phenotypic data, the later analysis identified candidate immune exposures from TCR beta sequences and the way those sequences occurred across donors. An earlier analysis of 450 to 750 of the donors used high-throughput TCR beta sequencing to judge whether each TCR beta V gene segment behaved as functional or pseudogenic. Alongside the repertoire data, information on donor age, sex, ethnicity and CMV serostatus was compiled. In a later genetic analysis, genome-wide SNP genotypes for about 55% of the 666 donors were used, and that subset was treated as a discovery cohort. Every repertoire in the discovery cohort had been generated on one and the same sequencing platform. Class I and class II HLA loci were covered by the typing at four-digit resolution. The number of donors typed differed by locus, with roughly 620-640 for A, B, C, DRB1 and DQB1, about 500 for DQA1, 600 to 610 for DPA1, and some 450 for DPB1. Roughly 5 DR-DQ haplotypes were handled as single units for association and clustering, since linkage in the cohort was strong. Among about 390 genotyped donors of the cohort, an average of about 240,000 unique TCR beta nucleotide sequences were sequenced per donor, 15% to 20% of them non-productive.

As concerns this clone: Its binding antigen is unknown. No much larger clone is present one base from it, and per-base qualities are unavailable.

In total, approximately 610 healthy bone marrow donors made up the cohort. At the time of sampling, every cohort member was nominally healthy, though immune exposures that went unrecorded were likely present. The donor tested CMV seropositive and was one of the 289 seropositive cohort members. A peripheral blood sample was collected from each donor, and TCR beta sequencing was performed on peripheral blood mononuclear cells. Genomic DNA extraction from the blood cell samples was performed with the Qiagen DNeasy Blood Extraction Kit. The library was obtained by the immunoSEQ multiplex PCR assay. The multiplex PCR relied on a mix of 60 forward primers for TCR Vbeta segments and 13 reverse primers for TCR Jbeta segments. The CDR3 region of rearranged TCR beta genes was amplified from genomic DNA with a multiplex PCR assay. Amplified TCR beta libraries were sequenced as 87-base-pair reads on the Illumina HiSeq System. The study's processing was this. In a later analysis, 77 million or so unique TCR beta chains were counted across the 650 to 700 repertoires, and roughly 11 million of these chains were shared by at least two donors. Raw reads were error-corrected and collapsed into unique sequences with a nearest-neighbor algorithm that merged closely related sequences to remove PCR and sequencing errors. CDR3 sequences were aligned to IMGT reference sequences to assign V, D and J gene segments. For a sequence to be retained, at least a six-nucleotide match to both a V gene segment and a J gene segment was required. A rearrangement was called productive if the CDR3 had no stop codons and remained in frame with V and J, and every other rearrangement was called non-productive. CDR3 was defined according to IMGT convention as the region running from the second conserved V-encoded cysteine to the conserved J-encoded phenylalanine. In an earlier analysis of more than 550 of the donors, sequences lacking an unambiguous match to a single V gene segment were excluded. An earlier analysis of approximately 590 of the donors classified V segments as functional when productive rearrangements were above 56.7% and as segregating when the standard deviation between donors was above 5%. A statistical classification framework was built to diagnose cytomegalovirus status from the catalog of TCR beta chain sequences. In a later analysis, V and J genes were assigned by comparing TCR nucleotide sequences against IMGT/GENE-DB human TR gene sequences. Using the TCRdist pipeline, a later analysis assigned CDR3 sequences along with most-parsimonious VDJ recombination scenarios. In a later analysis, each TCR beta chain was defined by its CDR3 amino acid sequence together with its V-gene family, and reads lacking a unique V-gene family were excluded. As a way to deal with suspected cross-contamination and a sequencing artifact, a later analysis dropped more than 500 nucleotide sequences that were highly shared and had low generation probability. For each public chain, a later analysis derived a clonal expansion index from normalized ranks of inferred template counts within each repertoire. Generation probabilities in a later analysis came from a VDJ recombination model fitted to out-of-frame rearrangements, and those results were checked against IGoR. A later analysis scored TCR-TCR, TCR-HLA and TCR-CMV co-occurrence with hypergeometric tests, applying a repertoire-size bias correction to TCR pairs. To estimate false discovery rates, a later analysis permuted the HLA or CMV assignments 20 times. In a later analysis, co-occurring TCRs were grouped with DBSCAN, and TCRdist sequence similarity was added when clustering was performed within HLA-allele-positive subsets. Repertoires with fewer than 30,000 or more than 120,000 public chains, plus five repertoires with anomalous nucleotide sharing, were excluded from co-occurrence clustering. TCRdb took this table from immuneACCESS and kept in-frame rearrangements with V and J called. Such tables lack part of the clones; where checked against another copy, unresolved V genes explain under half of the gap, and the rest is unexplained. The DNA gave D and trimming, while V, J and clone size come from that table. The sample table contains 75,000 to 100,000 clones; only one count was recorded for about 81% of them. About a tenth of the sample is in the top ten clones.

What the work shows at the level of the full study, not this receptor alone: In a later analysis, the rate of TCR association differed among HLA loci, with DRB1 alleles having the most associated TCRs and HLA-C alleles having the fewest. The classifier was reported to diagnose cytomegalovirus status with high specificity and sensitivity in both the original and validation cohorts. A later analysis found that HLA-associated TCR beta chains were more clonally expanded and had lower generation probabilities than equally common non-associated chains. When HLA alleles, especially DR and DQ, strongly co-occurred, TCR associations were difficult to assign to individual alleles. A further reported finding was that TCR beta sequences accurately predicted the HLA-A and HLA-B alleles for most subjects in the first cohort. V-gene and J-gene trimming of TCR beta chains was associated with a missense DCLRE1C variant in a later genetic analysis, and the association was replicated in an independent cohort. According to the authors, the approach could potentially be generalized to other disease states and immunological phenotypes. In the study, approximately 160 TCR beta chains were listed as associated with cytomegalovirus. Because counts were too low, about 15 rarely observed V segments, including chromosome 9 orphons, were left out of the earlier analysis of a few hundred of the donors. Immune exposure information for the cohort was limited to CMV serostatus. A later analysis found that most CMV-associated TCR beta chains appeared HLA-restricted, with HLA associations seemingly driven largely by CMV exposure. The 87-base-pair reads could not distinguish some IMGT-functional V segments, including TRBV6-2 and TRBV6-3, so those segments were excluded. A cluster of highly shared sequence variants was judged likely to be a technical artifact of the sequencing pipeline. Because HLA typing was missing for some donors at each locus, association tests included only the typed subset. Sequencing depth was assumed to be roughly uniform across donors in the presence/absence analyses, though that assumption may not hold. According to a later analysis, parvovirus B19, influenza, CMV and Epstein-Barr virus appeared linked to several top co-occurrence clusters. In vitro tests confirmed that three of the cytomegalovirus-associated TCR beta chains recognize cytomegalovirus antigens. In a later genetic analysis, fewer N-insertions in productive TCRs were reported among donors in an Asian-associated ancestry cluster than the approximately 630-donor mean. In an earlier analysis of about 550 of the donors, most TCR beta V segments were observed in productive rearrangements about 87% or about 30% of the time, broadly matching IMGT annotations. In a later analysis, some 18,000 TCR beta sequences were associated with specific HLA alleles at a false discovery rate of 0.05. Correlated functional status among segregating V segments might reflect linkage disequilibrium, but an unknown experimental factor could not be ruled out. Most TCR sequences were observed very rarely across donors, whereas some public TCRs were present in many individuals. In this cohort, only TCR beta chains were sequenced, and detectable features were limited by the absence of alpha or paired-chain data.

The CDR3 covers 15 residues, taking in both the cysteine and the phenylalanine. Only CDR3 DNA remains: 45 bases, in frame from the first base. V and J lose 8 bases and 1 base, and a span of 17 bases separates them. The germline V gene supplies CDR1 MNHEY and CDR2 SVGAGI. The rearrangement combines TRBV6-5 with TRBJ2-5, with the D gene uncertain. Sequenced input: PBMCs. This clonotype was sampled from a man younger than 35 in good health and CMV-seropositive. The CDR3: CASALNPPGQETQYF. The DNA sequence is as follows: TGTGCCAGCGCTCTTAATCCGCCGGGCCAAGAGACCCAGTACTTC.